The present TCR beta chain was sequenced within a study of T-cell memory formation after mild COVID-19. MiXCR, applied by TCRdb to the 5' RACE reads, yields one record per CDR3 protein. The sample comprises 450,000 or so distinct CDR3 sequences, approximately 25% of which are singletons, and approximately 13% rests with the top ten. As to this clonotype: No antigen is known for it.

Per germline, CDR1 LGHDT and CDR2 YNNKEL (reference sequence). CDR3 length: 17 amino acids. V dropped 0 bases and J dropped 0 bases, with 13 bases sitting between them. Study-level points and caveats: There was no confirmation that second-wave clones peaking on day 37 were SARS-CoV-2 specific. The finding that pre-infection memory included some responding clones suggested that cross-reactive memory joined.

Sequenced: PBMCs or a T cell subset sorted from them (not recorded which). This sequence joins TRBV3-1 and TRBJ2-3; tentatively, D is TRBD1 (6 bases). This TCR derives from an adult woman who had mild COVID-19 (a few samples of this study predate the infection). Cell type and time point are not known. The CDR3 reads CASSQERDRRSTDTQYF. Written as DNA, the CDR3 is TGTGCCAGCAGCCAAGAAAGAGACAGGCGTAGCACAGATACGCAGTATTTT.